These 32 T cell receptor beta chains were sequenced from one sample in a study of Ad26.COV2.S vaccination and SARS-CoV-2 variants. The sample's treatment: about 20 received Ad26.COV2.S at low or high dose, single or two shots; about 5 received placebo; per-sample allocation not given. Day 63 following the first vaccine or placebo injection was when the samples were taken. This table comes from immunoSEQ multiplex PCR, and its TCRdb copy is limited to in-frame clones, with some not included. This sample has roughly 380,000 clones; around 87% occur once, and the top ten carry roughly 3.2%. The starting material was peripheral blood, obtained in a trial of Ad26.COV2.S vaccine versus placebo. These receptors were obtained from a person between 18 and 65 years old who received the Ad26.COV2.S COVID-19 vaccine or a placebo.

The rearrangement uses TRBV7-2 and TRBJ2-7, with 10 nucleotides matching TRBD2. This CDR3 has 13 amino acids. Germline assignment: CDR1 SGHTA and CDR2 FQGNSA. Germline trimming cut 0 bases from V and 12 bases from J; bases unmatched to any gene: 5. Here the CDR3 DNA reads TGTGCCAGCAGCTTAGCCCTAGCGGGGGCTTGGTACTTC. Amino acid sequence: CASSLALAGAWYF.

The CDR3 coding sequence is TGTGCCAGCTCATCCGGGACAGGGACTGAAGCTTTCTTT. Its protein is CASSSGTGTEAFF. The chain joins TRBV18 to TRBJ1-1, with 9 bases identical to TRBD1. Per the germline V gene, CDR1 is KGHSH and CDR2 is LQKENI. This CDR3 spans 13 amino acids. The V segment lost 5 bases and the J segment 5 bases; nucleotides outside the gene matches: 3. The full variable domain, in which reference TRBV18 and TRBJ1-1 provide the parts outside the CDR3, is NAGVMQNPRHLVRRRGQEARLRCSPMKGHSHVYWYRQLPEEGLKFMVYLQKENIIDESGMPKERFSAEFPKEGPSILRIQQVVRGDSAAYFCASSSGTGTEAFFGQGTRLTVV.

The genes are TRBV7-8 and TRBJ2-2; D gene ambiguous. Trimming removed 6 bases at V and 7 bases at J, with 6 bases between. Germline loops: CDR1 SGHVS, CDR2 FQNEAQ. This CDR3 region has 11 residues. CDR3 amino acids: CASRVGGELFF. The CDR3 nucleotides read TGTGCCAGCAGGGTGGGCGGGGAGCTGTTTTTT.

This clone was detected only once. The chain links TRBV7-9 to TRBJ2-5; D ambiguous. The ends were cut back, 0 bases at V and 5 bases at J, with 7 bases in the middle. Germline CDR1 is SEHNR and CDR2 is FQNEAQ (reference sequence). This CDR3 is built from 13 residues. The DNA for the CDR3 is TGTGCCAGCAGCTTAGCCGGAGCCGAGACCCAGTACTTC. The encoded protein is CASSLAGAETQYF. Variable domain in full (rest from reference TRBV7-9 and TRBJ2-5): DTGVSQNPRHKITKRGQNVTFRCDPISEHNRLYWYRQTLGQGPEFLTYFQNEAQLEKSRLLSDRFSAERPKGSFSTLEIQRTEQGDSAMYLCASSLAGAETQYFGPGTRLLVL.

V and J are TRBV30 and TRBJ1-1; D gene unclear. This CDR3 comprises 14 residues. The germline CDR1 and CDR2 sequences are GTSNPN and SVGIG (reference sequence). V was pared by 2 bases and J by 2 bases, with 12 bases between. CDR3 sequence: CAWSTGLRNTEAFF. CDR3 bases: TGTGCCTGGAGTACGGGTCTCAGAAACACTGAAGCTTTCTTT.

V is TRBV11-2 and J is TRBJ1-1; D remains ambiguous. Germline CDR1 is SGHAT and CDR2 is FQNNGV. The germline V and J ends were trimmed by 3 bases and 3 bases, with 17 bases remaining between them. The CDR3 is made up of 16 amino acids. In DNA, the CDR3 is TGTGCCAGCAGCTTTAGTTCCTGGGCCGGAGACACTGAAGCTTTCTTT. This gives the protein CASSFSSWAGDTEAFF.

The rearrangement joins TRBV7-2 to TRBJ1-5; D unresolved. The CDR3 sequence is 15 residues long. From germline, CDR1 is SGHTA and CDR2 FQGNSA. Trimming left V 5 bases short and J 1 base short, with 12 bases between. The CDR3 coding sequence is TGTGCCAGCAGCCCCGGAAGGCGGAGCAATCAGCCCCAGCATTTT. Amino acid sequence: CASSPGRRSNQPQHF.

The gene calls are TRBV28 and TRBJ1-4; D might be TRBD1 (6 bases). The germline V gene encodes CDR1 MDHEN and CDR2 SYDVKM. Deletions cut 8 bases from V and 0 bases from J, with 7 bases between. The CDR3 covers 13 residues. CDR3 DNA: TGTGCCAGCGGACAGCCAACTAATGAAAAACTGTTTTTT. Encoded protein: CASGQPTNEKLFF. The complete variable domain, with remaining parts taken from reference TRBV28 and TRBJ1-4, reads DVKVTQSSRYLVKRTGEKVFLECVQDMDHENMFWYRQDPGLGLRLIYFSYDVKMKEKGDIPEGYSVSREKKERFSLILESASTNQTSMYLCASGQPTNEKLFFGSGTQLSVL.

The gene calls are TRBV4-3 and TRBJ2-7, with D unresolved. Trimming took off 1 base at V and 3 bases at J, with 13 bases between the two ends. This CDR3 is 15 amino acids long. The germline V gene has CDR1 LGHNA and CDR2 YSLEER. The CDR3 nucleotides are TGCGCCAGCAGCCAAGCCTTCAACCCCGACTACGAGCAGTACTTC. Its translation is CASSQAFNPDYEQYF.

CDR3 in DNA: TGTGCCAGCAGCCAAGACCTAAAACCGTCGACTAGCGGGGATCACAATGAGCAGTTCTTC. This translates into CASSQDLKPSTSGDHNEQFF. The chain combines TRBV4-2 with TRBJ2-1, with 11 positions matching TRBD2. The ends lost 0 bases at V and 5 bases at J; junction bases unmatched: 15. CDR3 length: 20 amino acids. In germline, CDR1 is LGHNA, CDR2 YNFKEQ.

The CDR3 spells CASGAENTEAFF. CDR3 nucleotide sequence: TGTGCCAGCGGCGCAGAGAACACTGAAGCTTTCTTT. The chain employs TRBV2 and TRBJ1-1; no clear D. V gave up 8 bases and J gave up 1 base, with 8 bases separating them. The CDR3 has 12 amino acids. Germline V lookup: CDR1 SNHLY, CDR2 FYNNEI. The complete variable domain, with remaining parts taken from reference TRBV2 and TRBJ1-1, reads EPEVTQTPSHQVTQMGQEVILRCVPISNHLYFYWYRQILGQKVEFLVSFYNNEISEKSEIFDDQFSVERPDGSNFTLKIRSTKLEDSAMYFCASGAENTEAFFGQGTRLTVV.

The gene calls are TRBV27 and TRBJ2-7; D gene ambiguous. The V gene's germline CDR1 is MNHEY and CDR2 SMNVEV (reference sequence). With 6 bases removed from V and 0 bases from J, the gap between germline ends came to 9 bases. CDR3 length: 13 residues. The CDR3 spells CASSPLNSYEQYF. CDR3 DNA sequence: TGTGCCAGCAGCCCCTTGAACTCCTACGAGCAGTACTTC.

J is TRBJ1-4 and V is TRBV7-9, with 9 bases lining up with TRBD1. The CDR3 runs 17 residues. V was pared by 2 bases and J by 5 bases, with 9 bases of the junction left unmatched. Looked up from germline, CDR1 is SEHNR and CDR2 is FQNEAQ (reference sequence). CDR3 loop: CASSLLTGGKGNEKLFF. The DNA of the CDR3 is TGTGCCAGCAGCTTACTCACAGGGGGCAAAGGAAATGAAAAACTGTTTTTT.

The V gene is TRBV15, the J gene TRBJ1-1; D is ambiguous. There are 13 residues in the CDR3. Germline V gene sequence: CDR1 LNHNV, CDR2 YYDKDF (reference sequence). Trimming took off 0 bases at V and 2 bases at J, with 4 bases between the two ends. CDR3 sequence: CATSRDQNTEAFF. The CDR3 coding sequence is TGTGCCACCAGCAGAGACCAAAACACTGAAGCTTTCTTT. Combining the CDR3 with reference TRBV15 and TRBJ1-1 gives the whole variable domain DAMVIQNPRYQVTQFGKPVTLSCSQTLNHNVMYWYQQKSSQAPKLLFHYYDKDFNNEADTPDNFQSRRPNTSFCFLDIRSPGLGDTAMYLCATSRDQNTEAFFGQGTRLTVV.

The CDR3 nucleotides are TGCGCCAGCAGCTTCAGAACTCTAAGTGAAAAACTGTTTTTT. It is translated as CASSFRTLSEKLFF. The chain couples TRBV5-1 to TRBJ1-4; D remains unclear. CDR1 and CDR2 (germline): SGHRS, YFSETQ. Trimming cost V 2 bases and J 7 bases, with 12 bases left between them. The CDR3 consists of 14 residues.

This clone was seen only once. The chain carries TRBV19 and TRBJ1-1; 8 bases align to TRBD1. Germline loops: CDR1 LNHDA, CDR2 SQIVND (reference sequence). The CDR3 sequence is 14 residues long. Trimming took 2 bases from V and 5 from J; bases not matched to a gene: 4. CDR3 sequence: CASSIKQGGTEAFF. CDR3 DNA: TGTGCCAGTAGTATAAAACAGGGGGGGACTGAAGCTTTCTTT.

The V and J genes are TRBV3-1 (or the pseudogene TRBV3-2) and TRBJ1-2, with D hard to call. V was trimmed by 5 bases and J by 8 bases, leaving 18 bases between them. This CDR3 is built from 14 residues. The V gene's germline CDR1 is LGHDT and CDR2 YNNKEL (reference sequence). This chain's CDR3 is CASSFGPGRPGYTF. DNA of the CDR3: TGTGCCAGCAGCTTTGGCCCGGGCAGGCCCGGCTACACCTTC.

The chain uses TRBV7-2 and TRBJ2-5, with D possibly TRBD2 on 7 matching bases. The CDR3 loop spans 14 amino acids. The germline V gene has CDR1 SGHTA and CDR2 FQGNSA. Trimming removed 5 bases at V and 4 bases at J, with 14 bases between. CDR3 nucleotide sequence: TGTGCCAGCAGCGATGGGGGGGCACGAGAGACCCAGTACTTC. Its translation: CASSDGGARETQYF.

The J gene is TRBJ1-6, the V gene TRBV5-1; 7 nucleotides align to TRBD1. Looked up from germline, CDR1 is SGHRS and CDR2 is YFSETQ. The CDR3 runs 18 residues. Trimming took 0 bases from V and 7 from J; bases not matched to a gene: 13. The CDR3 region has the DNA TGCGCCAGCAGCTTGGGGGGGACAGCCCAGGCCAGGAATTCACCCCTCCACTTT. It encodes CASSLGGTAQARNSPLHF.

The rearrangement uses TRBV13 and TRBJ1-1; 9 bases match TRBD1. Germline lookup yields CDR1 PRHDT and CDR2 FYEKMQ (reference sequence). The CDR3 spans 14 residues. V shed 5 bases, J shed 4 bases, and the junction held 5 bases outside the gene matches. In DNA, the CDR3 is TGTGCCAGCAGCGAGCGGGACAGGGTCACTGAAGCTTTCTTT. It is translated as CASSERDRVTEAFF.

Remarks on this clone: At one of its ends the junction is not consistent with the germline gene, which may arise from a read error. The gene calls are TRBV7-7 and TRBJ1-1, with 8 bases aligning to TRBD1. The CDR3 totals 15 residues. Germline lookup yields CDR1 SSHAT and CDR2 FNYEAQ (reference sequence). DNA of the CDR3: TGTGCTAGCAGCTTAGATGGACAGGGGAACACTGAAGCTTTCTTT. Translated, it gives CASSLDGQGNTEAFF.

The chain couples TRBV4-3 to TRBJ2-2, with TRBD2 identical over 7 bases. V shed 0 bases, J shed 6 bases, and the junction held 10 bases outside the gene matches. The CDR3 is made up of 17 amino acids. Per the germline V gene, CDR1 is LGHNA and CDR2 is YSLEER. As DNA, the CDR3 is TGCGCCAGCAGCCAAGACCCCGGACTAGGAGGACCCGGGGAGCTGTTTTTT. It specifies CASSQDPGLGGPGELFF.

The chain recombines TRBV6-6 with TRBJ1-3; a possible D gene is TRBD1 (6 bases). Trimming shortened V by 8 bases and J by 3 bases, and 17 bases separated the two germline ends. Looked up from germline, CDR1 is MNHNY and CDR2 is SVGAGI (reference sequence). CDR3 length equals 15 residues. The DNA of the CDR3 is TGTGCCAGCCGGGGAGAGGGACAAAATGGAAACACCATATATTTT. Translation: CASRGEGQNGNTIYF.

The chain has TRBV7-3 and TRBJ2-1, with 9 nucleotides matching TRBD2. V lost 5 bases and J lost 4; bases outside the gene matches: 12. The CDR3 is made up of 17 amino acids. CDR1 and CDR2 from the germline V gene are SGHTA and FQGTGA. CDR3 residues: CASSPHPGAGGYNEQFF. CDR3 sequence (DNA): TGTGCCAGCAGCCCCCACCCGGGGGCGGGGGGGTACAATGAGCAGTTCTTC.

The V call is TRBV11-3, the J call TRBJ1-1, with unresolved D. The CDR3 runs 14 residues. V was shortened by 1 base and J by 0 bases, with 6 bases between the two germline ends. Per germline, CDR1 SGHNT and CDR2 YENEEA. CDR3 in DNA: TGTGCCAGCAGCTTAGGCAGGATGAACACTGAAGCTTTCTTT. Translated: CASSLGRMNTEAFF.

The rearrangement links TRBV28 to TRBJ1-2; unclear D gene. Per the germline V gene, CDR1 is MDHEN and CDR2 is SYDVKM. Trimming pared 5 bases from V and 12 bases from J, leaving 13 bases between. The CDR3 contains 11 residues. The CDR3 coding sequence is TGTGCCAGCAGTAAACTTAGGGTAGACACCTTC. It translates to CASSKLRVDTF.

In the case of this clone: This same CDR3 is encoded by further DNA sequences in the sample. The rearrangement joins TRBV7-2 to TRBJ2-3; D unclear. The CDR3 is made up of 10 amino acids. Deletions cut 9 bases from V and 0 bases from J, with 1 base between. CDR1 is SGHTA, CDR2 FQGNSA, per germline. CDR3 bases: TGTGCCAGTAGCACAGATACGCAGTATTTT. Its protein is CASSTDTQYF.

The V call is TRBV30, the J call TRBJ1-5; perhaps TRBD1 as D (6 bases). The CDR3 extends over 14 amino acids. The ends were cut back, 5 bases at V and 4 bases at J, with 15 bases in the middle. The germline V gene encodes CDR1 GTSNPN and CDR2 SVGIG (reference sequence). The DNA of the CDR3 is TGTGCCTGGGACTTAGGGGGGCCTAATCAGCCCCAGCATTTT. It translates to CAWDLGGPNQPQHF.

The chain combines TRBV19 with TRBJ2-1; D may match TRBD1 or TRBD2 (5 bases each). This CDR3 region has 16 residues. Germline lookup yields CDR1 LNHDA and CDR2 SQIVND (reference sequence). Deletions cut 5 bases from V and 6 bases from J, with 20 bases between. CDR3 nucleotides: TGTGCCAGTAGTCTGCAGTCCGGGGCAATTACCAATGAGCAGTTCTTC. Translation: CASSLQSGAITNEQFF.

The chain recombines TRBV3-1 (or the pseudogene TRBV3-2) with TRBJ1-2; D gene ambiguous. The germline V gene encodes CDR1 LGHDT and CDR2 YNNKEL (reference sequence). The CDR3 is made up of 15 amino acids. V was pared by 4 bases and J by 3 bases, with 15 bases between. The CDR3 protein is CASSPSSGRYYGYTF. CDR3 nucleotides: TGTGCCAGCAGCCCGTCGAGTGGGCGGTACTATGGCTACACCTTC.

This CDR3 reads CASSSGAYSPLHF. CDR3 DNA sequence: TGTGCCAGCAGTTCAGGGGCCTACTCACCCCTCCACTTT. The genes are TRBV27 and TRBJ1-6, with TRBD1 as a possible D gene (6 bases). Germline CDR1 is MNHEY and CDR2 is SMNVEV (reference sequence). The V gene lost 4 bases and the J gene lost 10 bases, with 11 bases spanning the gap. The CDR3 spans 13 residues.

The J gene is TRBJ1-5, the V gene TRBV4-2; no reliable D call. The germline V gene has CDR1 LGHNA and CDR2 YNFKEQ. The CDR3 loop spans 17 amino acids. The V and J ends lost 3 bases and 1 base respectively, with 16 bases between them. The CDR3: CASSHLPPEKSNQPQHF. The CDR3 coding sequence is TGTGCCAGCAGCCATCTCCCACCAGAAAAGAGCAATCAGCCCCAGCATTTT.